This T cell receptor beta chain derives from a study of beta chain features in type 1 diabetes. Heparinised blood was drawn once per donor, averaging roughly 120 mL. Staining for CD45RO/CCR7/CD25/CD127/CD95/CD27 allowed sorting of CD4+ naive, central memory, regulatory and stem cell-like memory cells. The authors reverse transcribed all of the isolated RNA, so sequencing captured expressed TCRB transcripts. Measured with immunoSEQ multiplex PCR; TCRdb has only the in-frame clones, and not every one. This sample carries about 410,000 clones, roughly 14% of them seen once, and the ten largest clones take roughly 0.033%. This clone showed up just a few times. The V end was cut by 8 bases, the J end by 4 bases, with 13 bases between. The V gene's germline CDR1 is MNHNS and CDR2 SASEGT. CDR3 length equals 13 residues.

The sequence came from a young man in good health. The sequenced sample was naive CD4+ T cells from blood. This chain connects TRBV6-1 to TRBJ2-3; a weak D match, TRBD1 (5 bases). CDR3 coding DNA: TGTGCCAGCGGGGCCGCCGGGTCAGATACGCAGTATTTT. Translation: CASGAAGSDTQYF.